The 21 T cell receptor beta chains given below trace back to one sample, sequenced in a study of T cells in Graves' hyperthyroidism and ophthalmopathy. What was amplified from RNA transcripts were TCR beta CDR3 regions. During a first-round RT-PCR of the TCR CDR3, the HTBI primer set was used. Using its own MiXCR run on the multiplex PCR reads, TCRdb lists one record per CDR3 protein. The sample lists more than 600,000 distinct CDR3 sequences, roughly 15% occurring once. Sequencing used blood. The receptors originated from a man between 18 and 35 years old with Graves' hyperthyroidism.

This clonotype was found many times. The chain recombines TRBV12-3 or TRBV12-4 with TRBJ1-1; D remains unclear. V lost 6 bases and J 5 bases, leaving 10 bases between the germline ends. The CDR3 has 12 residues. The DNA for the CDR3 is TGTGCCAGCAGCCTCGGGGTTACTGAAGCTTTCTTT. This translates into CASSLGVTEAFF.

This clonotype was counted many times. The CDR3 sequence: CASSPPATGTQETQYF. The CDR3 DNA is TGTGCCAGCAGTCCTCCTGCGACAGGGACACAAGAGACCCAGTACTTC. This rearrangement joins TRBV27 to TRBJ2-5, with 7 positions matching TRBD1. Trimming removed 5 bases from V and 2 bases from J; junction bases left unmatched: 11. Germline V gives CDR1 MNHEY, CDR2 SMNVEV (reference sequence). The CDR3 is 16 residues long.

The sample holds many counts of this clonotype. The CDR3 nucleotides read TGTGCCAGCACACCGAGCTGGGCAGCGAACACCGGGGAGCTGTTTTTT. Its protein is CASTPSWAANTGELFF. The rearrangement links TRBV12-3 or TRBV12-4 to TRBJ2-2; no definite D call. The CDR3 spans 16 residues. V was shortened by 7 bases and J by 0 bases, with 15 bases between the two germline ends.

This rearrangement joins TRBV29-1 to TRBJ2-4; TRBD1 is a possible D gene (7 bases). Trimming took off 7 bases at V and 8 bases at J, with 12 bases between the two ends. From germline, CDR1 is SQVTM and CDR2 ANQGSEA. This CDR3 spans 11 amino acids. The CDR3 reads CSADREDIQYF. In DNA, the CDR3 is TGCAGCGCAGACAGGGAGGACATTCAGTACTTC. The full variable domain, its missing parts supplied by reference TRBV29-1 and TRBJ2-4, is SAVISQKPSRDICQRGTSLTIQCQVDSQVTMMFWYRQQPGQSLTLIATANQGSEATYESGFVIDKFPISRPNLTFSTLTVSNMSPEDSSIYLCSADREDIQYFGAGTRLSVL.

This clonotype has a count of ten or more. The chain combines TRBV20-1 with TRBJ2-1; maybe TRBD1 (5 bases). Trimming took 0 bases from V and 3 from J, leaving 15 bases between them. This CDR3 has 16 amino acids. Germline lookup yields CDR1 DFQATT and CDR2 SNEGSKA (reference sequence). This CDR3 is CSARDIARAYYNEQFF. The CDR3 nucleotides read TGCAGTGCTAGAGATATAGCCAGGGCATACTACAATGAGCAGTTCTTC.

The chain has TRBV12-3 or TRBV12-4 and TRBJ2-1, with 10 bases fitting TRBD2. This CDR3 has 17 residues. V gave up 6 bases and J gave up 5 bases; unmatched junction bases: 13. Written as DNA, the CDR3 is TGTGCCAGCAGCCCCAGCAGGGCTAGCGGGAGAGACAATGAGCAGTTCTTC. Its protein is CASSPSRASGRDNEQFF.

Points on this clonotype: A read error may explain this, as a much larger clone is one base away. J is TRBJ2-1 and V is TRBV12-3 or TRBV12-4; perhaps TRBD2 as D (6 bases). There are 14 residues in the CDR3. The DNA of the CDR3 is TGTGCCAGCGGTTTAGAGGAGGGTTGGGATGAGCAGTTCTTC. Its translation is CASGLEEGWDEQFF.

This clonotype has a count of ten or more. V and J are TRBV6-1 and TRBJ2-7; 11 nucleotides line up with TRBD2. There are 15 residues in the CDR3. V dropped 6 bases and J dropped 5; count of bases not matched to a gene: 9. CDR1 and CDR2 (germline): MNHNS, SASEGT. This CDR3 reads CASRRTSGFENEQYF. The CDR3 DNA sequence: TGTGCCAGCAGGAGGACTAGCGGGTTTGAAAACGAGCAGTACTTC.

This clonotype was picked up many times. The rearrangement uses TRBV7-3 and TRBJ2-5; D is uncertain. With 2 bases removed from V and 2 bases from J, the gap between germline ends came to 9 bases. This CDR3 is 14 amino acids long. Per the germline V gene, CDR1 is SGHTA and CDR2 is FQGTGA. The CDR3 DNA reads TGTGCCAGCAGCTTAGAAGCAGGTCAAGAGACCCAGTACTTC. This sequence encodes CASSLEAGQETQYF. Complete variable domain (other parts from reference TRBV7-3 and TRBJ2-5): GAGVSQTPSNKVTEKGKYVELRCDPISGHTALYWYRQSLGQGPEFLIYFQGTGAADDSGLPNDRFFAVRPEGSVSTLKIQRTERGDSAVYLCASSLEAGQETQYFGPGTRLLVL.

This clonotype was seen only a few times. Here the CDR3 reads CASSFRTEKVFF. The CDR3 region has the DNA TGTGCCAGCAGTTTCCGGACAGAGAAGGTGTTTTTT. This chain links TRBV28 with TRBJ2-2; the D gene is possibly TRBD1 (6 bases). The length of the CDR3 is 12 residues. Trimming stripped 3 bases from V and 15 bases from J, with 14 bases between. Germline V gives CDR1 MDHEN, CDR2 SYDVKM.

This clonotype was seen ten or more times. The rearrangement links TRBV28 to TRBJ2-7; D may match TRBD1 or TRBD2 (6 bases each). Trimming removed 7 bases at V and 7 bases at J, with 14 bases between. This CDR3 is 12 amino acids long. CDR1 is MDHEN, CDR2 SYDVKM, per germline. DNA of the CDR3: TGTGCCAGCACCTTTGGGGGGCAAGAGCAGTACTTC. It specifies CASTFGGQEQYF.

This clonotype was counted between two and nine times. The chain carries TRBV29-1 and TRBJ2-6; 8 nucleotides align to TRBD1. V lost 3 bases to trimming and J lost 2 bases; unmatched junction nucleotides: 0. CDR3 length: 14 amino acids. CDR1 SQVTM and CDR2 ANQGSEA come from the germline V gene. DNA for the CDR3: TGCAGCGTTGAGGACAGGGCTGGGGCCAACGTCCTGACTTTC. Translation: CSVEDRAGANVLTF.

This clonotype was recorded many times. V is TRBV10-3 and J is TRBJ2-7, with 14 bases that match TRBD2. CDR3 length: 18 residues. V shed 6 bases, J shed 3 bases, and the junction held 13 bases outside the gene matches. CDR1 is ENHRY and CDR2 is SYGVKD in the germline V gene. In DNA, the CDR3 is TGTGCCATCAGCCCTCAAATGCCGGGACTAGCGGGGGACTACGAGCAGTACTTC. Its translation is CAISPQMPGLAGDYEQYF.

In this sample, this clonotype turned up a few times. The chain has TRBV5-1 and TRBJ1-2; D is ambiguous. The length of the CDR3 is 13 residues. V gave up 4 bases and J gave up 6 bases, with 13 bases separating them. Germline CDR1 is SGHRS and CDR2 is YFSETQ. In nucleotides, the CDR3 is TGCGCCAGCAGCGAATATGAGGCAGATGGCTACACCTTC. It encodes CASSEYEADGYTF. Combining the CDR3 with reference TRBV5-1 and TRBJ1-2 gives the whole variable domain KAGVTQTPRYLIKTRGQQVTLSCSPISGHRSVSWYQQTPGQGLQFLFEYFSETQRNKGNFPGRFSGRQFSNSRSEMNVSTLELGDSALYLCASSEYEADGYTFGSGTRLTVV.

The rearrangement uses TRBV28 and TRBJ2-2; D is possibly TRBD2 (6 bases). Germline V CDR1 and CDR2: MDHEN, SYDVKM. V was clipped by 3 bases and J by 5 bases, with 13 bases between them. This CDR3 is 15 amino acids long. In nucleotides, the CDR3 is TGTGCCAGCAGTTTTACGGCTAGCGCAACCGGGGAGCTGTTTTTT. Residues: CASSFTASATGELFF.

This clonotype was counted a few times. This sequence joins TRBV25-1 and TRBJ2-6; no definite D call. Trimming took 3 bases from V and 0 from J, leaving 12 bases between them. Germline CDR1 is MGHDK and CDR2 is SYGVNS. The CDR3 loop spans 17 amino acids. In nucleotides, the CDR3 is TGTGCCAGCAGTGAGGGCGGAACCAACTCTGGGGCCAACGTCCTGACTTTC. Its protein product is CASSEGGTNSGANVLTF. Full variable domain (rest looked up from reference TRBV25-1 and TRBJ2-6): EADIYQTPRYLVIGTGKKITLECSQTMGHDKMYWYQQDPGMELHLIHYSYGVNSTEKGDLSSESTVSRIRTEHFPLTLESARPSHTSQYLCASSEGGTNSGANVLTFGAGSRLTVL.

The V and J genes are TRBV28 and TRBJ1-4; 7 bases map to TRBD1. CDR1 is MDHEN and CDR2 is SYDVKM in the germline V gene. V lost 5 bases and J lost 5; bases outside the gene matches: 8. The CDR3 has 15 residues. The CDR3 nucleotides read TGTGCCAGCAGTGGCTACAAGACAGGGAATGAAAAACTGTTTTTT. Translating it yields CASSGYKTGNEKLFF.

The sample holds many counts of this clonotype. The chain combines TRBV28 with TRBJ2-7; either TRBD1 or TRBD2 may fit D (5 bases each). CDR3 size: 14 residues. Looked up from germline, CDR1 is MDHEN and CDR2 is SYDVKM. V was pared by 6 bases and J by 3 bases, with 15 bases between. As DNA, the CDR3 is TGTGCCAGCAGATCCGGGACGGTGGTCTACGAGCAGTACTTC. The encoded protein is CASRSGTVVYEQYF.

The sample holds many counts of this clonotype. This CDR3 is CASSLRPGGADNEQFF. The CDR3 region has the DNA TGTGCCAGCAGTCTCCGACCGGGGGGGGCTGACAATGAGCAGTTCTTC. This chain joins TRBV27 and TRBJ2-1; 8 nucleotides match TRBD2. The trim removed 5 bases at V and 5 bases at J, leaving 11 bases unmatched. CDR3 length: 16 amino acids. Per the germline V gene, CDR1 is MNHEY and CDR2 is SMNVEV (reference sequence).

This clonotype was detected only a few times. The chain recombines TRBV11-3 with TRBJ1-1; D gene uncertain. The CDR3 totals 13 residues. Per germline, CDR1 SGHNT and CDR2 YENEEA. Trimming shortened V by 0 bases and J by 5 bases, and 7 bases separated the two germline ends. The DNA of the CDR3 is TGTGCCAGCAGCTTAGACGACGGTACTGAAGCTTTCTTT. This sequence encodes CASSLDDGTEAFF.

This clonotype was detected only a few times. The V call is TRBV6-9, the J call TRBJ2-5; tentative D call: TRBD1 (6 bases). The CDR3 contains 16 residues. Germline CDR1 MNHGY, CDR2 SVAAGI. V was pared by 2 bases and J by 2 bases, with 15 bases between. The CDR3 DNA reads TGTGCCAGCAGTTATCAACATACAGGGCTACAAGAGACCCAGTACTTC. Translation: CASSYQHTGLQETQYF.